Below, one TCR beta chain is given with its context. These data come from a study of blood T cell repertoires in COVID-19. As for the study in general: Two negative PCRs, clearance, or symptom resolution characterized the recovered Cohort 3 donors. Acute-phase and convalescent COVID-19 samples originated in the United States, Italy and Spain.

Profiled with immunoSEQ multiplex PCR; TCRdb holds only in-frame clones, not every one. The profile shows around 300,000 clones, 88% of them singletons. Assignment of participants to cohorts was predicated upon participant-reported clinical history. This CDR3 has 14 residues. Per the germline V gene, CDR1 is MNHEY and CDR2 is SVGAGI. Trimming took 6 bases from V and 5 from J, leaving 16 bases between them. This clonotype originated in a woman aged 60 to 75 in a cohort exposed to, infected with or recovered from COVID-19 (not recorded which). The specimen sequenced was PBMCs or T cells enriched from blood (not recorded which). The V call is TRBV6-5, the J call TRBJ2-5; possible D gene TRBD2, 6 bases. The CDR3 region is CASRAPGGGETQYF. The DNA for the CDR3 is TGTGCCAGCAGGGCCCCCGGGGGTGGGGAGACCCAGTACTTC.